The T cell receptor beta chain described here comes from a study of CD8 T cells in Susac syndrome. With random hexamers, roughly 0.45 to 1 ug RNA was reverse transcribed. TCRdb ran MiXCR on the immunoSEQ multiplex PCR reads and lists one entry per CDR3 protein. The sample carries almost 450,000 distinct CDR3 sequences, 85% recorded once. The sample consisted of CD8+ T cells from PBMCs. The clonotype comes from a human donor with multiple sclerosis.

The CDR3 DNA is TGTGCCAGCAGTTCCACCGGGACTAGATCCTACGAGCAGTACTTC. This translates into CASSSTGTRSYEQYF. The chain combines TRBV6-5 with TRBJ2-7; 8 bases match TRBD2. The J segment lost 1 base and the V segment lost 4 bases, leaving 6 bases of the junction unmatched. Looked up from germline, CDR1 is MNHEY and CDR2 is SVGAGI. The length of the CDR3 is 15 residues.